This T cell receptor beta chain was identified during a study of blood T cell repertoires in COVID-19. Study-level information: Samples came from the United States, Italy and Spain, spanning acute and convalescent COVID-19. The cDNA or gDNA used as material had been derived from T cells, B-cell-depleted T cells, or PBMCs.

As handled by the study authors: Estimation of nucleated cell counts was performed using reference gene primer amplification. Clones were read by immunoSEQ multiplex PCR, and TCRdb kept only the in-frame ones, dropping some. The V and J calls and clone size are taken from that table; D and trimming were inferred from the DNA. This table has 65,000 or so clones, roughly 80% appearing once. With 3 bases removed from V and 7 bases from J, the gap between germline ends came to 18 bases. The CDR3 is made up of 15 amino acids. The germline gives CDR1 SGHRS, CDR2 YFSETQ. The receptor comes from a human donor in a cohort sampled during active COVID-19. Sequencing was performed on peripheral blood. The chain combines TRBV5-1 with TRBJ2-3; perhaps TRBD1 as D (6 bases). CDR3 residues: CASSSGTQFGYTQYF. CDR3 coding DNA: TGCGCCAGCAGCTCGGGGACACAGTTCGGGTATACGCAGTATTTT.